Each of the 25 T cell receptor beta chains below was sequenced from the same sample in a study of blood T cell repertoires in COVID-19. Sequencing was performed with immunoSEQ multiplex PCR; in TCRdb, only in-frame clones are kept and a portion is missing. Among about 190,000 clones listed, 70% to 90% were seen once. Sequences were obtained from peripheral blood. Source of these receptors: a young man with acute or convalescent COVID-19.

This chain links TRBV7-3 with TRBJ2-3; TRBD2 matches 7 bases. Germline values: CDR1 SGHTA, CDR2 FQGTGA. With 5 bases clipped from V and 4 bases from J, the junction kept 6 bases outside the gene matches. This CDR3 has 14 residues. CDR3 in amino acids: CASSRTSSADTQYF. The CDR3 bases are TGTGCCAGCAGCCGGACTAGTAGTGCAGATACGCAGTATTTT. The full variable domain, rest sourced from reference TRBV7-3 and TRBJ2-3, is GAGVSQTPSNKVTEKGKYVELRCDPISGHTALYWYRQSLGQGPEFLIYFQGTGAADDSGLPNDRFFAVRPEGSVSTLKIQRTERGDSAVYLCASSRTSSADTQYFGPGTRLTVL.

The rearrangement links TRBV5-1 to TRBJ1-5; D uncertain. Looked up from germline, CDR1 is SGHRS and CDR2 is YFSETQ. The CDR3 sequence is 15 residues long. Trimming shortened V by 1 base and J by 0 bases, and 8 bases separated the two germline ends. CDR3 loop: CASSLNGISNQPQHF. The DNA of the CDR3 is TGCGCCAGCAGCTTGAACGGGATTAGCAATCAGCCCCAGCATTTT.

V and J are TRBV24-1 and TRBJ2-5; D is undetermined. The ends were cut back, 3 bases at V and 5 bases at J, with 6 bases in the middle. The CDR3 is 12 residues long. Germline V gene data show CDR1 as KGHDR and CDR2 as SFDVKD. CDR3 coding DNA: TGTGCCACCAGTGATGAGCTGGAGACCCAGTACTTC. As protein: CATSDELETQYF.

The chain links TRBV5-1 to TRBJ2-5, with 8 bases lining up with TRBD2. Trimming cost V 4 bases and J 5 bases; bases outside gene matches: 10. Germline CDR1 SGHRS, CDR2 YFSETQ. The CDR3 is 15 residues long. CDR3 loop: CASSAGGLTVETQYF. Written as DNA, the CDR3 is TGCGCCAGCAGCGCGGGGGGCCTCACAGTGGAGACCCAGTACTTC. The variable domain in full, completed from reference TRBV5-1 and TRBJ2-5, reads KAGVTQTPRYLIKTRGQQVTLSCSPISGHRSVSWYQQTPGQGLQFLFEYFSETQRNKGNFPGRFSGRQFSNSRSEMNVSTLELGDSALYLCASSAGGLTVETQYFGPGTRLLVL.

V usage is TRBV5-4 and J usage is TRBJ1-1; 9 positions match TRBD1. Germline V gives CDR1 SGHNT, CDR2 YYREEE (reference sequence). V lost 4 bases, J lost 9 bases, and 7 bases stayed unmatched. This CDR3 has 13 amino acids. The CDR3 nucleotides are TGTGCCAGCAGCATGGGACAGGGAGGCCAAGCTTTCTTT. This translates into CASSMGQGGQAFF.

This chain's CDR3 is CASSQDQVSPQHF. In DNA, the CDR3 is TGTGCCAGCAGCCAAGACCAGGTCAGCCCCCAGCATTTT. This chain uses TRBV3-1 (or the pseudogene TRBV3-2) with TRBJ1-5; D unclear. Looked up from germline, CDR1 is LGHDT and CDR2 is YNNKEL (reference sequence). There are 13 residues in the CDR3. Trimming took off 0 bases at V and 10 bases at J, with 10 bases between the two ends.

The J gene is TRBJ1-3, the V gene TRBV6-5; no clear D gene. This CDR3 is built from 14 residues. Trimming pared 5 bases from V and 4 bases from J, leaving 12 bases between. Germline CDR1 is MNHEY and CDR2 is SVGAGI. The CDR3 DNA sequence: TGTGCCAGCAGTCCCCCGAGGGTAGGAAACACCATATATTTT. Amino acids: CASSPPRVGNTIYF.

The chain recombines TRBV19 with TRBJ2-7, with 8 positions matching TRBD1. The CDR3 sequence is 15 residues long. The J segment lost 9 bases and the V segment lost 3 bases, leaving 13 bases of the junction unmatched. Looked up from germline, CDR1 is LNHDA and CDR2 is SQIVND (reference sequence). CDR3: CASSITGTGVFGQYF. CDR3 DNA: TGTGCCAGTAGTATCACCGGGACAGGTGTGTTTGGGCAGTACTTC. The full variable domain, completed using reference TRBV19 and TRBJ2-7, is DGGITQSPKYLFRKEGQNVTLSCEQNLNHDAMYWYRQDPGQGLRLIYYSQIVNDFQKGDIAEGYSVSREKKESFPLTVTSAQKNPTAFYLCASSITGTGVFGQYFGPGTRLTVT.

The CDR3 DNA follows: TGCGCCAGCAGCTTGCAGGCTAGCGGGGCATTTCGACGGGAGACCCAGTACTTC. It encodes CASSLQASGAFRRETQYF. The chain has TRBV5-1 and TRBJ2-5; TRBD2 aligns across 9 bases. Per the germline V gene, CDR1 is SGHRS and CDR2 is YFSETQ. Losses at the gene ends were 1 base for V and 5 bases for J; bases not matched to a gene: 15. The CDR3 length is 18 residues.

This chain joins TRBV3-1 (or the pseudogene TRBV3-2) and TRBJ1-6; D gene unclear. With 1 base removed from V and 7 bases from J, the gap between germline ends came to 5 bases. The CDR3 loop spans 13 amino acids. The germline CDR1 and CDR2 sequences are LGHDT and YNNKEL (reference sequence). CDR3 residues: CASSQAQNSPLHF. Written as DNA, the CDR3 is TGTGCCAGCAGCCAAGCCCAGAATTCACCCCTCCACTTT.

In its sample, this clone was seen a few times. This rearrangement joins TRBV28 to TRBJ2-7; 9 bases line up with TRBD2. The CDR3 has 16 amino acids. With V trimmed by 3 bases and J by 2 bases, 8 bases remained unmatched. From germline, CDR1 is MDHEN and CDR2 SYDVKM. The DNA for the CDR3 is TGTGCCAGCAGTTTCTCCCTAGCGGGGCTAACCTACGAGCAGTACTTC. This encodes CASSFSLAGLTYEQYF.

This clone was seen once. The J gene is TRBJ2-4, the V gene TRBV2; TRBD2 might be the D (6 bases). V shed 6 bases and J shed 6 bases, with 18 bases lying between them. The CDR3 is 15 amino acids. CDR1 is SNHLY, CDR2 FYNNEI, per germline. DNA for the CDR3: TGTGCCAGCAGGTCCCGGGACTGGGGGATAAACATTCAGTACTTC. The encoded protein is CASRSRDWGINIQYF. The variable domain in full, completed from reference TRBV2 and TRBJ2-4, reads EPEVTQTPSHQVTQMGQEVILRCVPISNHLYFYWYRQILGQKVEFLVSFYNNEISEKSEIFDDQFSVERPDGSNFTLKIRSTKLEDSAMYFCASRSRDWGINIQYFGAGTRLSVL.

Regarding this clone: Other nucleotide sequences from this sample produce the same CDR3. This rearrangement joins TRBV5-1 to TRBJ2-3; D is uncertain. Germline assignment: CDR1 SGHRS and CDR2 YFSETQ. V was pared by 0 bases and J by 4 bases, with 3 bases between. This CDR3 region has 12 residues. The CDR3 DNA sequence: TGCGCCAGCAGCTTGGCGTCAGATACGCAGTATTTT. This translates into CASSLASDTQYF.

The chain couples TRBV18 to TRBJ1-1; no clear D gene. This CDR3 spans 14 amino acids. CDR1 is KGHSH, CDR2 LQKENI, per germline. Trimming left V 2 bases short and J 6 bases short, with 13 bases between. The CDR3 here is CASSPGGSIPEAFF. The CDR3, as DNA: TGTGCCAGCTCACCAGGCGGGAGCATCCCTGAAGCTTTCTTT.

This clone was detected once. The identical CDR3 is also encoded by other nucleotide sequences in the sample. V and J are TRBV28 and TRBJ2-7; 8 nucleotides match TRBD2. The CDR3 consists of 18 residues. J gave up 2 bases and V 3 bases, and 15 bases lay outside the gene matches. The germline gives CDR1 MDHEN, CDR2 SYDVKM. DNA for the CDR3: TGTGCCAGCAGTTTCCCTGGACGGGGGGGACCGGTAACCTACGAGCAGTACTTC. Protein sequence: CASSFPGRGGPVTYEQYF.

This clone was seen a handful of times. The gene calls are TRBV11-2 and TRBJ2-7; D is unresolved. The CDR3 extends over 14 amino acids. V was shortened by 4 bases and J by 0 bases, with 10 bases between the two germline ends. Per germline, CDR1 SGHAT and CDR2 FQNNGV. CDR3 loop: CASSYWSNSYEQYF. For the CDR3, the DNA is TGTGCCAGCAGCTATTGGAGCAACTCCTACGAGCAGTACTTC. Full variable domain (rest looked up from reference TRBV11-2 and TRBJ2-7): EAGVAQSPRYKIIEKRQSVAFWCNPISGHATLYWYQQILGQGPKLLIQFQNNGVVDDSQLPKDRFSAERLKGVDSTLKIQPAKLEDSAVYLCASSYWSNSYEQYFGPGTRLTVT.

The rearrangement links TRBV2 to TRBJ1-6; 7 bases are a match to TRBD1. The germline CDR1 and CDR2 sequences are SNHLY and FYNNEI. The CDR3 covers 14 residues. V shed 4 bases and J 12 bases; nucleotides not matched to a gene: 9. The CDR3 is CASSGGQGVKPLHF. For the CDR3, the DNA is TGTGCCAGCAGTGGGGGTCAGGGGGTAAAACCCCTCCACTTT.

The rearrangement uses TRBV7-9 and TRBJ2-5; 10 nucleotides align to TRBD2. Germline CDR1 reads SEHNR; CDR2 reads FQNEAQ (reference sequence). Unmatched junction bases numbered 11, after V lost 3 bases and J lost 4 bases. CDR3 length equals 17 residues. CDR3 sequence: CASSFSLAGGPAETQYF. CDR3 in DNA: TGTGCCAGCAGCTTCTCTTTAGCGGGGGGACCGGCAGAGACCCAGTACTTC.

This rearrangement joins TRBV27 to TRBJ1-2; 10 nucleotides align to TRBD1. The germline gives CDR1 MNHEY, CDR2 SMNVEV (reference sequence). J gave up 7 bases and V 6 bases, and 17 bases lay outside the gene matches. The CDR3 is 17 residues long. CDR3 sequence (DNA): TGTGCCAGCAGATCCGGGACAGGGGCTTCGGCGCAGCGTGGCTACACCTTC. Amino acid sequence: CASRSGTGASAQRGYTF.

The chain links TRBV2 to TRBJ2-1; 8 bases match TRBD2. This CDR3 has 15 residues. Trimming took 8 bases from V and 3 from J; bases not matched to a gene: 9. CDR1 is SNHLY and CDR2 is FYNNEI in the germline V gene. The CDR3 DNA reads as TGTGCCAGCCAACCGGGGAGCGGGAGCTACAATGAGCAGTTCTTC. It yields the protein CASQPGSGSYNEQFF.

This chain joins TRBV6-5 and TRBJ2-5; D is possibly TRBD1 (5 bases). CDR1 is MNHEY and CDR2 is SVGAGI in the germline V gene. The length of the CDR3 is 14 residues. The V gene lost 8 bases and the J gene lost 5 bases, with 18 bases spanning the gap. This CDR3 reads CASARQGRVETQYF. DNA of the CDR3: TGTGCCAGCGCGAGGCAGGGCCGGGTGGAGACCCAGTACTTC.

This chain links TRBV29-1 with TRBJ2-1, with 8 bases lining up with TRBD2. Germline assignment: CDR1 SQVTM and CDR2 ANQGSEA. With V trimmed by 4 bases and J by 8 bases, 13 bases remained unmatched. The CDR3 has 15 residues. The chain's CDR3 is CSVVSPLGGAYEQFF. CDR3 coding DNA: TGCAGCGTTGTGTCCCCCCTCGGGGGGGCCTATGAGCAGTTCTTC.

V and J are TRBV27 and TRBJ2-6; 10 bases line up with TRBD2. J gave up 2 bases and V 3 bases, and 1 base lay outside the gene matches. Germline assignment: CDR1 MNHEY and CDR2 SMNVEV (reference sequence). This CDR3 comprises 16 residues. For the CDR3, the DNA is TGTGCCAGCAGTTTCAGCGGGGGGGCTGGGGCCAACGTCCTGACTTTC. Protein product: CASSFSGGAGANVLTF.

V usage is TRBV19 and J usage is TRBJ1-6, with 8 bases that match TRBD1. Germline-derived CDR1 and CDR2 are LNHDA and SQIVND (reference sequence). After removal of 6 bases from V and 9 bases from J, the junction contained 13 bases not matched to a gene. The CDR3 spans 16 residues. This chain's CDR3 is CASSTPSTGAASPLHF. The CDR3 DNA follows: TGTGCCAGTAGCACACCCTCGACAGGGGCGGCTTCACCCCTCCACTTT.

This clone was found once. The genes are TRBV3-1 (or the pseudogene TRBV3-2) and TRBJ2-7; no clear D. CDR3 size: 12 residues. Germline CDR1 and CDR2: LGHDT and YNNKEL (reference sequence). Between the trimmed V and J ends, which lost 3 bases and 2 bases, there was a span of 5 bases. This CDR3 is CASSHRTYEQYF. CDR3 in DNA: TGTGCCAGCAGCCACAGGACCTACGAGCAGTACTTC.